The clone carrying this TCR beta chain was observed once. Its antigen is still unknown. The method was immunoSEQ multiplex PCR; TCRdb's version includes in-frame clones alone and lacks a portion of them. The profile shows 20,000 to 25,000 clones, around 75% of them singletons. Germline V CDR1 and CDR2: SNHLY, FYNNEI. The junction had 12 bases not matched to a gene; V was cut back by 10 bases and J by 0 bases. The CDR3 totals 15 residues. The sample belongs to a study of vaccination effects on CD4 cells after COVID-19. Study at large: Two doses of BNT162b2 or mRNA-1273 vaccine were administered to participants. General study findings and limits: Only a few convalescent patients and no early post-infection timepoints featured in the study.

Before any sequencing was done, the ViraFEST assay used viral peptide pools to expand antigen-specific CD4+ T cells. Around day 10 of culture, CD4+ T cells were separated out. The person had a PCR-confirmed SARS-CoV-2 infection during March to December 2020. On day 3 and again on day 7, half the medium was replaced with IL-2 medium. The clonotype originates from a human donor who had a prior SARS-CoV-2 infection. This chain joins TRBV2 and TRBJ2-7, with TRBD2 matching over 7 bases. Specimen: CD4+ T cells from PBMCs cultured with a peptide pool, collected before COVID-19 vaccination. The CDR3 region is CATLRVGGNSYEQYF. The CDR3 DNA sequence: TGTGCCACTCTTCGGGTGGGGGGGAACTCCTACGAGCAGTACTTC.